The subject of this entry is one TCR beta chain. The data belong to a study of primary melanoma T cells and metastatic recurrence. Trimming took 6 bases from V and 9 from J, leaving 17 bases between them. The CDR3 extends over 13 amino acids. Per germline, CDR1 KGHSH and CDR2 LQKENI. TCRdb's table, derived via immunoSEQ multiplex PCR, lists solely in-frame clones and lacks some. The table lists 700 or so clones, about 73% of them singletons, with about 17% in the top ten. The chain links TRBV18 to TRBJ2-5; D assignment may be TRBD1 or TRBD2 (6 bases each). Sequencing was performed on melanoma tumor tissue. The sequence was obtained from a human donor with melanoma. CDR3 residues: CASSQLGGSPQYF. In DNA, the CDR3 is TGTGCCAGCTCCCAGTTGGGGGGCTCGCCCCAGTACTTC.